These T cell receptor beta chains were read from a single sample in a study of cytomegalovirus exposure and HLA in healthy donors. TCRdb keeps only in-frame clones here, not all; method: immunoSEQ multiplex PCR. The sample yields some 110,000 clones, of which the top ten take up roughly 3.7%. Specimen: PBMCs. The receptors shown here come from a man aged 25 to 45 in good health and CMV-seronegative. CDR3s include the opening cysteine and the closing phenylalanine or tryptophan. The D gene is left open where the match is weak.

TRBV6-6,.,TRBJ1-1,TGTGCCAGCAGTTACACATCACGTGAAGCTTTCTTT,CASSYTSREAFF
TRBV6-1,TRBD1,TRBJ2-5,TGTGCCAGCAGTTTACAGGGGGCGGAGACCCAGTACTTC,CASSLQGAETQYF
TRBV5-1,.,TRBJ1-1,TGCGCCAGCAGCTTGGAGCCGGTTTCCACTGAAGCTTTCTTT,CASSLEPVSTEAFF
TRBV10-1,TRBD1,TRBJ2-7,TGCGCCAGCAGACAGGGGGCAGGCTACGAGCAGTACTTC,CASRQGAGYEQYF
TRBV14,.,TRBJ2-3,TGTGCCAGCAGCTCCAGGCAGATCAGCACAGATACGCAGTATTTT,CASSSRQISTDTQYF
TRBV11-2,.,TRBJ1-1,TGTGCCAGCAGCATCGGACTTCTGAACACTGAAGCTTTCTTT,CASSIGLLNTEAFF
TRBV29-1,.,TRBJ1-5,TGCAGCGTTGCAGTAGGACAGTTTCAGCCCCAGCATTTT,CSVAVGQFQPQHF
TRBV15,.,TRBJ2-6,TGTGCCACCAGCCGTCAGGGGTTTGGGGCCAACGTCCTGACTTTC,CATSRQGFGANVLTF
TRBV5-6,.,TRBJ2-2,TGTGCCAGCAGCCACAGGGGTACGGGAGTGAACACCGGGGAGCTGTTTTTT,CASSHRGTGVNTGELFF
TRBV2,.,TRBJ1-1,TGTGCCAGCAGGATCACAGGGTCTGAAGCTTTCTTT,CASRITGSEAFF
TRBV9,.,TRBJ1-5,TGTGCCAGCAGCGTAGGGGGAGGGGAGGGCAATCAGCCCCAGCATTTT,CASSVGGGEGNQPQHF
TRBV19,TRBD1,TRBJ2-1,TGTGCCAGTAGTATCCGGGACAGGCAGTACAATGAGCAGTTCTTC,CASSIRDRQYNEQFF
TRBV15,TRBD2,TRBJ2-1,TGTGCCACCAGCAGAGGGGGGGGACGGAGCTCCTACAATGAGCAGTTCTTC,CATSRGGGRSSYNEQFF
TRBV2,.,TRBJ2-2,TGTGCCAGCAGTGAGCAGGGGCCGTTACACGGGGAGCTGTTTTTT,CASSEQGPLHGELFF
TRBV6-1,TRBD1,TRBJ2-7,TGTGCCAGCAGTGGACCGGGACAGCTCTCCTACGAGCAGTACTTC,CASSGPGQLSYEQYF
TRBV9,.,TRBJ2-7,TGTGCCAGCAGCCTCTCTTCCCGTAGCATGGTCTACGAGCAGTACTTC,CASSLSSRSMVYEQYF